This T cell receptor beta chain is drawn from a study of shared clonotypes between healthy human individuals. Generated by immunoSEQ multiplex PCR, the TCRdb table keeps only in-frame clones and is missing some. The sample shows about 2.4 million clones, just over 90% of them seen only once. Regarding the study as a whole: When compared with the clonotypes that were shared by all four sorted-subset donors, the non-shared clonotypes turned out to have lower generation probabilities.

Trimming left V 3 bases short and J 12 bases short, with 16 bases between. The CDR3 has 12 residues. Germline values: CDR1 SGHKS, CDR2 YYEKEE (reference sequence). With regard to this clone: Its antigen is still unknown.

Sequenced material: naive CD4+ T cells sorted from blood. Subset reported: CD45RA+ positively selected. The TCR comes from a man aged 18 to 29 in good health. V and J are TRBV5-5 and TRBJ2-7; a weak D match, TRBD1 (5 bases). The CDR3 is CASSSPLRDLYF. The CDR3 DNA is TGTGCCAGCAGCTCCCCCCTCAGGGATCTGTACTTC.